These T cell receptor beta chains were read from a single sample in a study of regulatory T cells in long-lasting Graves disease. TCRdb ran MiXCR on the multiplex PCR reads and lists one entry per CDR3 protein. Altogether about 470,000 distinct CDR3 sequences are present, just under 15% being singletons, with the ten largest covering 16%. The data were also submitted as part of a second study, on T cells in Graves' hyperthyroidism and ophthalmopathy.

The specimen was peripheral blood mononuclear cells (PBMCs), collected at new diagnosis, from a patient treated with antithyroid drugs. The receptors derive from a woman in her thirties with Graves disease. Both conserved end residues are part of each CDR3. The D gene is left open where the match is weak. Clone size is not always given. Where it is, it says once, few, many or a class for expanded clones.

d_gene: TRBD1
v_gene: TRBV7-9
abundance: many
j_gene: TRBJ2-7
CDR3nt: TGTGCCAGCAGCTTTGGGACAGGGAGGCTCGAGCAGTACTTC
CDR3aa: CASSFGTGRLEQYF

d_gene: TRBD2
v_gene: TRBV24-1
abundance: .
j_gene: TRBJ2-7
CDR3nt: TGTGCCACCAGTGATGCGACTAGCGGACTGAATGAGCAGTACTTC
CDR3aa: CATSDATSGLNEQYF

d_gene: .
v_gene: TRBV11-2
abundance: many
j_gene: TRBJ2-7
CDR3nt: TGTGCCAGCAGCTTAGTAAGGGTACGAAGGCAGTACTTC
CDR3aa: CASSLVRVRRQYF

d_gene: TRBD1
v_gene: TRBV5-1
abundance: many
j_gene: TRBJ2-1
CDR3nt: TGCGCCAGCAGCTGGGACGGACAGGGGGCAGGGTTAGAGCAGTTCTTC
CDR3aa: CASSWDGQGAGLEQFF

d_gene: .
v_gene: TRBV14
abundance: few
j_gene: TRBJ2-5
CDR3nt: TGTGCCAGCAGCCGACTCGGACAAGAGACCCAGTACTTC
CDR3aa: CASSRLGQETQYF

d_gene: TRBD1
v_gene: TRBV3-1
abundance: many
j_gene: TRBJ1-1
CDR3nt: TGTGCCAGCAGCCAGGAGACAGGGGACGCTTTCTTT
CDR3aa: CASSQETGDAFF

d_gene: .
v_gene: TRBV6-5
abundance: few
j_gene: TRBJ1-4
CDR3nt: TGTGCCAGCAGTTACAGGCCAGGGCAAGGTCTCTTCCACAATGAAAAACTGTTTTTT
CDR3aa: CASSYRPGQGLFHNEKLFF

d_gene: .
v_gene: TRBV2
abundance: .
j_gene: TRBJ2-3
CDR3nt: TGTGCCAGCGGGCAGGGTAGGACAGATACGCAGTATTTT
CDR3aa: CASGQGRTDTQYF

d_gene: TRBD2
v_gene: TRBV5-1
abundance: many
j_gene: TRBJ2-1
CDR3nt: TGCGCCAGCAGCACGGGGGGACTAAGCGACAATGAGCAGTTCTTC
CDR3aa: CASSTGGLSDNEQFF

d_gene: TRBD1
v_gene: TRBV5-1
abundance: few
j_gene: TRBJ1-2
CDR3nt: TGCGCCAGCAGCTCAGGGACAGAAAAAGGCTATGGCTACACCTTC
CDR3aa: CASSSGTEKGYGYTF

d_gene: TRBD2
v_gene: TRBV5-1
abundance: .
j_gene: TRBJ2-7
CDR3nt: TGCGCCAGCAGCTTGTTGGGGACTAGCGGGAGTTGGGCCTACGAGCAGTACTTC
CDR3aa: CASSLLGTSGSWAYEQYF

d_gene: TRBD2
v_gene: TRBV27
abundance: many
j_gene: TRBJ2-3
CDR3nt: TGTGCCAGCAGTTTATCCCACATAGCGGGAGGGATAGATACGCAGTATTTT
CDR3aa: CASSLSHIAGGIDTQYF

d_gene: TRBD1
v_gene: TRBV12-3/TRBV12-4
abundance: .
j_gene: TRBJ2-5
CDR3nt: TGTGCCAGCTGGGGACAGGGGGCAGAGACCCAGTACTTC
CDR3aa: CASWGQGAETQYF

d_gene: .
v_gene: TRBV3-1
abundance: many
j_gene: TRBJ2-1
CDR3nt: TGTGCCAGCAGCCGGATACAGGCAGGCTACAATGAGCAGTTCTTC
CDR3aa: CASSRIQAGYNEQFF

d_gene: TRBD2
v_gene: TRBV15
abundance: .
j_gene: TRBJ2-2
CDR3nt: TGTGCCACCAGCAGAGATTGGTCTACGGGGGGGTCGAACACCGGGGAGCTGTTTTTT
CDR3aa: CATSRDWSTGGSNTGELFF

d_gene: TRBD2
v_gene: TRBV9
abundance: few
j_gene: TRBJ2-1
CDR3nt: TGTGCCAGCAGCGCATGGCTAGCGGGAACCTACAATGAGCAGTTCTTC
CDR3aa: CASSAWLAGTYNEQFF

d_gene: .
v_gene: TRBV5-1
abundance: few
j_gene: TRBJ2-4
CDR3nt: TGCGCCAGCAGCGCGAAGGTTGGTTCCGAGGTTCAGTACTTC
CDR3aa: CASSAKVGSEVQYF

d_gene: .
v_gene: TRBV12-3/TRBV12-4
abundance: once
j_gene: TRBJ2-1
CDR3nt: TGTGCCAGCAGTTTACATCAGAATGAGCAGTTCTTC
CDR3aa: CASSLHQNEQFF

d_gene: .
v_gene: TRBV4-1
abundance: .
j_gene: TRBJ2-7
CDR3nt: TGCGCCAGCAGCCAAGAGCTAGGCCCCTACAATGAGCAGTACTTC
CDR3aa: CASSQELGPYNEQYF

d_gene: .
v_gene: TRBV5-1
abundance: few
j_gene: TRBJ1-2
CDR3nt: TGCGCCAGCAGCATGGGCCTGACTCATGGCTACACCTTC
CDR3aa: CASSMGLTHGYTF

d_gene: .
v_gene: TRBV20-1
abundance: few
j_gene: TRBJ2-7
CDR3nt: TGCAGTGCTGCCGGGGGTGGGGGCGCTTTTTGGGAGCAGTACTTC
CDR3aa: CSAAGGGGAFWEQYF

d_gene: TRBD1
v_gene: TRBV6-5
abundance: many
j_gene: TRBJ1-6
CDR3nt: TGTGCCAGCAGTTACGGGACAGGGGGCGCTTGGAATTCACCCCTCCACTTT
CDR3aa: CASSYGTGGAWNSPLHF

d_gene: TRBD1
v_gene: TRBV25-1
abundance: .
j_gene: TRBJ1-6
CDR3nt: TGTGCCAGCAAGGGACAGGATAATTCACCCCTCCACTTT
CDR3aa: CASKGQDNSPLHF

d_gene: .
v_gene: TRBV6-1
abundance: .
j_gene: TRBJ2-2
CDR3nt: TGTGCCAGCAGACAAGAGGGAAGGGGGAACACCGGGGAGCTGTTTTTT
CDR3aa: CASRQEGRGNTGELFF

d_gene: .
v_gene: TRBV9
abundance: many
j_gene: TRBJ2-7
CDR3nt: TGTGCCAGCAGCGTAGACCATAGCTACGAGCAGTACTTC
CDR3aa: CASSVDHSYEQYF

d_gene: TRBD2
v_gene: TRBV11-2
abundance: few
j_gene: TRBJ2-7
CDR3nt: TGTGCCAGCAGCCAAGAGTCACAGGCAGCCACTAGCGGGAGGGCCGGGGAGCAGTACTTC
CDR3aa: CASSQESQAATSGRAGEQYF

d_gene: .
v_gene: TRBV27
abundance: .
j_gene: TRBJ1-5
CDR3nt: TGTGCCAGCAGTACAAGTAGCAATCAGCCCCAGCATTTT
CDR3aa: CASSTSSNQPQHF

d_gene: TRBD2
v_gene: TRBV3-1
abundance: many
j_gene: TRBJ2-5
CDR3nt: TGTGCCAGCATCCCAAGTGGACTAGCGGGAGGTAAAGAGACCCAGTACTTC
CDR3aa: CASIPSGLAGGKETQYF

d_gene: TRBD2
v_gene: TRBV5-1
abundance: .
j_gene: TRBJ2-4
CDR3nt: TGCGCCAGCAGCTTGGTGTCTAGCGGGATGCCCCTAGCCAAAAACATTCAGTACTTC
CDR3aa: CASSLVSSGMPLAKNIQYF

d_gene: .
v_gene: TRBV5-4
abundance: many
j_gene: TRBJ2-2
CDR3nt: TGTGCCAGCAGCTTTGGGACGGACGCGAACACCGGGGAGCTGTTTTTT
CDR3aa: CASSFGTDANTGELFF

d_gene: TRBD1
v_gene: TRBV3-1
abundance: many
j_gene: TRBJ2-7
CDR3nt: TGTGCCAGCAGCCAGGGTCCGGGACAGGGGTACGAGCAGTACTTC
CDR3aa: CASSQGPGQGYEQYF

d_gene: .
v_gene: TRBV18
abundance: many
j_gene: TRBJ1-5
CDR3nt: TGTGCCAGCTCACCAAGAGGCAGGAATCAGCCCCAGCATTTT
CDR3aa: CASSPRGRNQPQHF

d_gene: .
v_gene: TRBV19
abundance: many
j_gene: TRBJ1-5
CDR3nt: TGTGCCAGTAGTATAGATGGGGGGCGGGCAATTAATCAGCCCCAGCATTTT
CDR3aa: CASSIDGGRAINQPQHF

d_gene: TRBD2
v_gene: TRBV28
abundance: .
j_gene: TRBJ2-2
CDR3nt: TGTGCCAGCAGCTCCCTGGGACTAGCGGGAGCAGCCGGGGAGCTGTTTTTT
CDR3aa: CASSSLGLAGAAGELFF

d_gene: .
v_gene: TRBV24-1
abundance: few
j_gene: TRBJ2-2
CDR3nt: TGTGCCACCAGTGATTCTTCCGCTCGGCACACCGGGGAGCTGTTTTTT
CDR3aa: CATSDSSARHTGELFF

d_gene: TRBD1
v_gene: TRBV11-2
abundance: .
j_gene: TRBJ1-6
CDR3nt: TGTGCCAGCAGCCCGACAGGGAGGAATTCACCCCTCCACTTT
CDR3aa: CASSPTGRNSPLHF

d_gene: .
v_gene: TRBV19
abundance: few
j_gene: TRBJ1-2
CDR3nt: TGTGCCAGTAGTATCTCGATCGGGGGCTACACCTTC
CDR3aa: CASSISIGGYTF

d_gene: TRBD2
v_gene: TRBV20-1
abundance: .
j_gene: TRBJ2-1
CDR3nt: TGCAGTGCTACCTCGGGACTAGCGTCTCGATACAATGAGCAGTTCTTC
CDR3aa: CSATSGLASRYNEQFF

d_gene: .
v_gene: TRBV19
abundance: few
j_gene: TRBJ2-5
CDR3nt: TGTGCCAGTAGTAGAGGGCTCGGGGTTCCCGAGACCCAGTACTTC
CDR3aa: CASSRGLGVPETQYF

d_gene: .
v_gene: TRBV6-5
abundance: .
j_gene: TRBJ1-2
CDR3nt: TGTGCCAGCAGTTACTCGGGGAGTTGGGGCTACACCTTC
CDR3aa: CASSYSGSWGYTF

d_gene: .
v_gene: TRBV12-3/TRBV12-4
abundance: many
j_gene: TRBJ2-7
CDR3nt: TGTGCCAGCAGTAATGCGGGACCTAGTTCCTACGAGCAGTACTTC
CDR3aa: CASSNAGPSSYEQYF

d_gene: TRBD2
v_gene: TRBV7-2
abundance: .
j_gene: TRBJ2-7
CDR3nt: TGTGCCAGCAGCTTAACTAGCGGAGACAACAACTACGAGCAGTACTTC
CDR3aa: CASSLTSGDNNYEQYF

d_gene: TRBD2
v_gene: TRBV27
abundance: many
j_gene: TRBJ2-1
CDR3nt: TGTGCCAGCAGTCCAGCCAACCTAGCGGGCTACAATGAGCAGTTCTTC
CDR3aa: CASSPANLAGYNEQFF

d_gene: .
v_gene: TRBV12-3/TRBV12-4
abundance: many
j_gene: TRBJ2-3
CDR3nt: TGTGCCAGGGCACCGGCAGGGCAGTATTTT
CDR3aa: CARAPAGQYF

d_gene: .
v_gene: TRBV5-1
abundance: few
j_gene: TRBJ1-2
CDR3nt: TGCGCCAGCAGCTTGACCATTACAGCTAACTATGGCTACACCTTC
CDR3aa: CASSLTITANYGYTF

d_gene: .
v_gene: TRBV7-6
abundance: many
j_gene: TRBJ1-1
CDR3nt: TGTGCCAGCAGACAGGGCATGAACACTGAAGCTTTCTTT
CDR3aa: CASRQGMNTEAFF

d_gene: TRBD1
v_gene: TRBV18
abundance: few
j_gene: TRBJ1-4
CDR3nt: TGTGCCAGCAGCCCCGACAGGGTAAATGAAAAACTGTTTTTT
CDR3aa: CASSPDRVNEKLFF

d_gene: TRBD1
v_gene: TRBV6-1
abundance: many
j_gene: TRBJ1-2
CDR3nt: TGTGCCAGCAGTGAAGCAGGGGGCAGGACAGGCGCCTTTAACTATGGCTACACCTTC
CDR3aa: CASSEAGGRTGAFNYGYTF

d_gene: .
v_gene: TRBV9
abundance: many
j_gene: TRBJ2-5
CDR3nt: TGTGCCAGCAGCGCCGGAGGGGGAGGGCCCTCTGAGACCCAGTACTTC
CDR3aa: CASSAGGGGPSETQYF

d_gene: .
v_gene: TRBV25-1
abundance: .
j_gene: TRBJ1-1
CDR3nt: TGTGCCAGCAGTGAATTGATAGGGGAAGCTTTCTTT
CDR3aa: CASSELIGEAFF

d_gene: .
v_gene: TRBV5-6
abundance: few
j_gene: TRBJ2-1
CDR3nt: TGTGCCAGCAGCTTGTTAATCGCAGAACATTACAATGAGCAGTTCTTC
CDR3aa: CASSLLIAEHYNEQFF